This T cell receptor (beta chain) emerged from a study of blood T cells in healthy people across ages (dated by TCRdb to 2014 to 2015). Some background on the complete study: Template switching captured roughly one uniquely barcoded TCR beta cDNA molecule per two T cells in model experiments. The donors were split into four age groups: young (average around 15 years), middle-aged (about 40), aged (roughly 65) and long-lived (82). To avoid experimental bias, donors of different ages were randomly spread across the sequencing lanes. To track age-related changes in TCR beta repertoire diversity, the study relied on deep sequencing normalized with unique cDNA molecular identifiers. Using the same blood draw, the study looked at two additional independent replicas of 1 million unique cDNA reads for two donors, one aged 18 to 29 and the other aged 80 or older. The paper as a whole reports these results and caveats: A strong correlation was found between observed TCR beta diversity and the percentage of naive T cells measured by flow cytometry. Total diversity estimates from one million sequenced T cells were considered lower bounds and underestimates. Conclusive comparison of naive and antigen-experienced compartments was prevented by the profiling of bulk unsorted PBMCs. As age increased, observed TCR beta diversity per million T cells dropped in a roughly linear way, and a significant reduction was already evident by age about 40. Donor CMV infection status was unknown, potentially confounding age-related changes in expanded clonotypes. Compared with the aged group, more naive CD4+ T cells, fewer expanded clones and increased TCR diversity were shown by the long-lived group, suggesting age selection.

Donors were about 36 systemically healthy Caucasian individuals from Russia aged roughly 6 to 95 years. About 9.8 milliliters of peripheral blood were drawn from each donor into EDTA-treated Vacutainer tubes. Ficoll-Paque density-gradient centrifugation was used to isolate PBMCs, with at least 6.5 million per sample. Trizol reagent was used to extract total RNA from PBMCs, with at least 5.5 micrograms per sample. Naive CD45RAhigh/CD27high T cell percentages were measured by flow cytometry on a PBMC aliquot from every donor. CDR1 ENHRY and CDR2 SYGVKD are derived from the germline V gene. The CDR3 starts with the cysteine, ends with the phenylalanine, and has 13 residues. The only DNA kept is the CDR3, 39 bases in frame from the first base. The library was obtained by 5' RACE. Sequenced using an Illumina HiSeq 2500. A second roughly 6 to 12 cycle PCR used a sample-barcoded 5' primer and a J-beta primer mix. A template-switch 5' adaptor carrying 12 random nucleotides introduced a unique molecular identifier onto each TCR beta cDNA molecule. Each sample yielded at least 3 million CDR3-containing paired-end reads. First-strand cDNA synthesis was performed from all RNA using the Mint cDNA synthesis kit, with priming by a TRBC-specific oligonucleotide. All cDNA was treated with uracil-DNA glycosylase and then went through a first 18-cycle PCR with the universal primers M1SS and BC2_uni_R. The authors' pipeline ran thus. For normalization, 1 million high-quality reads, each with a distinct molecular identifier, were randomly selected from each sample. Instead of being binned into consensus sequences, reads that shared molecular identifiers were thrown out. MiTCR, with a Q25 quality threshold and the strictest error-elimination algorithm, was used for CDR3 identification, clonotype clustering and error correction. A nonparametric unseen species model with Euler transformation was used to estimate lower-bound total TCR beta diversity. The public reads were quality trimmed at Q25 with fastp and then assembled into clones with MiXCR by TCRdb, keeping productive beta chains. Each entry merges the rows of one CDR3 protein and shows their most common DNA and genes. TCRdb assigned the V and J calls; the authors' analysis was not used. The sample has some 1.4 million distinct CDR3 sequences on record, 42% of them singletons. 7% to 9% of the sample is taken by the ten largest.

Worth noting for this clonotype: There is no known antigen for this receptor. It has no much larger one-base neighbor in the sample; base qualities were not kept.

The TCR comes from a woman younger than 35 in good health. Sequencing was carried out using blood. The chain couples TRBV10-3 to TRBJ2-4, with 8 bases matching TRBD1. The end of the DNA is better explained by TRBJ2-7, so the J call may be wrong. The CDR3 reads CAIKSGGLGEQYF. At the DNA level, the sequence is TGTGCCATCAAATCAGGGGGCTTGGGCGAGCAGTACTTC.